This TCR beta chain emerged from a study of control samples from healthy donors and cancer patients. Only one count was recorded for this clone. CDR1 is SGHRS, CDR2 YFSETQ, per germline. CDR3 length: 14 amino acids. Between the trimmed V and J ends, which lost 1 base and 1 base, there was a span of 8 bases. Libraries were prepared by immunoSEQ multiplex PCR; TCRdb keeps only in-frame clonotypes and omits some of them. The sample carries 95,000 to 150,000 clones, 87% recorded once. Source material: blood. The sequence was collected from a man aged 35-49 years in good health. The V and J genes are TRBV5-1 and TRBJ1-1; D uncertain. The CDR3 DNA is TGCGCCAGCAGCTTGATTGTAGGGAACACTGAAGCTTTCTTT. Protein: CASSLIVGNTEAFF.